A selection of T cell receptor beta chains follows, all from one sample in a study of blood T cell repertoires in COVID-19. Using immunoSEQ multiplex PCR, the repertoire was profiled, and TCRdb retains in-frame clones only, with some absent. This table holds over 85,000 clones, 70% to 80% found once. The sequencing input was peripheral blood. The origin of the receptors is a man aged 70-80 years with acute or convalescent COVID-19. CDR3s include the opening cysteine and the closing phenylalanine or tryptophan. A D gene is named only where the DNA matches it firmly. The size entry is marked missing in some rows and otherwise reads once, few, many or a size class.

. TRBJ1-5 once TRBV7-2 TGTGCCAGCAGCTTAACAGGTAGCAATCAGCCCCAGCATTTT CASSLTGSNQPQHF
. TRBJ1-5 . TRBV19 TGTGCCAGTAGACAAGAAGCGGGTCGCAATCAGCCCCAGCATTTT CASRQEAGRNQPQHF
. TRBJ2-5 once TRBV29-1 TGCAGCGTCGCACCCACAGGGAAAAGAGAGACCCAGTACTTC CSVAPTGKRETQYF
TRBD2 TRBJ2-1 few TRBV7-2 TGTGCCAGCAGTATTAGCGGGGGTCGTTACAATGAGCAGTTCTTC CASSISGGRYNEQFF
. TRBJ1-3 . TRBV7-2 TGTGCCAGCAGCCCCCAGGGGCCGAGCTCTGGAAACACCATATATTTT CASSPQGPSSGNTIYF
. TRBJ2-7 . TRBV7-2 TGTGCCAGCAGCTCCAGATCTACCCGGAGGGCCCACGAGCAGTACTTC CASSSRSTRRAHEQYF
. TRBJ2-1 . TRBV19 TGTGCCAGTAGTCCCTGGGGAAAGGGCGGGCAATCGGGCATGGGACAGTTCTTC CASSPWGKGGQSGMGQFF
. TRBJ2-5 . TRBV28 TGTGCCAGCAGTTTAGGGACGACAGTGGCGGGGGAGACCCAGTACTTC CASSLGTTVAGETQYF
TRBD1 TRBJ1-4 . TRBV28 TGTGCCAGCAGTTTAGTTCGCAGGGGGCGAGGTAATGAAAAACTGTTTTTT CASSLVRRGRGNEKLFF
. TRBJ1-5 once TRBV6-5 TGTGCCAGCAGGGGGCGCAATCAGCCCCAGCATTTT CASRGRNQPQHF
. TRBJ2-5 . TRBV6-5 TGTGCCAGCAGTTACCAACTGAACGAGAGGACCCAGTACTTC CASSYQLNERTQYF
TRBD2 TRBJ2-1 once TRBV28 TGTGCCAGCAGTTTCGGCGGGAGCTCCTACAATGAGCAGTTCTTC CASSFGGSSYNEQFF
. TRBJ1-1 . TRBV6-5 TGTGCCAGCAGTTACACACCGAACACTGAAGCTTTCTTT CASSYTPNTEAFF
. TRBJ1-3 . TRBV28 TGTGCCAGCAGTTTTTCTGGATGGCGGTTAGGAAACACCATATATTTT CASSFSGWRLGNTIYF
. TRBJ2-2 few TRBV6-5 TGTGCCAGCAGGAGCAACACCGGGGAGCTGTTTTTT CASRSNTGELFF
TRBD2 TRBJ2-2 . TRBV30 TGTGCCTGGAAAAGACTAGCGGGAGTCGGGGAGCTGTTTTTT CAWKRLAGVGELFF
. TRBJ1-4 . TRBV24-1 TGTGCCACCAGTGATCCAACGAGCGGGGGGTATGAAAAACTGTTTTTT CATSDPTSGGYEKLFF
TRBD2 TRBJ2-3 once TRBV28 TGTGCCAGCAGCCTGACTAGCGGGAGAGGGGGGCGGACAGATACGCAGTATTTT CASSLTSGRGGRTDTQYF
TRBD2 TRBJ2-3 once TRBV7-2 TGTGCCAGCAGCTTAGTGGGGGGGAACACAGATACGCAGTATTTT CASSLVGGNTDTQYF
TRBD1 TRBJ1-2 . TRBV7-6 TGTGCCAGCAGCTTCTGGTCAAGACCGGGACAGGACGTCTATGGCTACACCTTC CASSFWSRPGQDVYGYTF
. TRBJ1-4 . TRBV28 TGTGCCAGCAGTCCTAACAGGGATGGGCATGAAAAACTGTTTTTT CASSPNRDGHEKLFF
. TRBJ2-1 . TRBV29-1 TGCAGCGTTGAAGATCGAGGACGAGGGTACAATGAGCAGTTCTTC CSVEDRGRGYNEQFF
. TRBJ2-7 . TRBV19 TGTGCCAGTAGTATCCCTCGAAGCCCTCCTACGCAGCAGTACTTC CASSIPRSPPTQQYF
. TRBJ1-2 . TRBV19 TGTGCCAGTAGTATAAGCGTAACTAACTATGGCTACACCTTC CASSISVTNYGYTF
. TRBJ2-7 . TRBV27 TGTGCCAGCAGTTCACTACGACAGCTTTCCTACGAGCAGTACTTC CASSSLRQLSYEQYF
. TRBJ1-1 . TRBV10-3 TGTGCCATCAGCACGGAGCGAAACACTGAAGCTTTCTTT CAISTERNTEAFF
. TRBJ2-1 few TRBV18 TGTGCCAGCTCGACCGACACCTACAATGAGCAGTTCTTC CASSTDTYNEQFF
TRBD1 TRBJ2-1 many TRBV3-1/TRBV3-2 TGTGCCAGCAGCCTGCGACAGGGTTATGAGCAGTTCTTC CASSLRQGYEQFF
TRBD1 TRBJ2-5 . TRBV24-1 TGTGCCACCAGTGATCCTAGAGACAGGGAGTACCAAGAGACCCAGTACTTC CATSDPRDREYQETQYF
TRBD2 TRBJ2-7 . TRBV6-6 TGTGCCAGCAGCCTAACTAGCGGGGCCTCCTACGAGCAGTACTTC CASSLTSGASYEQYF
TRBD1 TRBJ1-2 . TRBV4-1 TGCGCCAGCAGCCAATTCCACAGGGGGCGAAACTATGGCTACACCTTC CASSQFHRGRNYGYTF
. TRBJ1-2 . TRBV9 TGTGCCAGCAGCGCCCCCCTGGAGGGGGGGCCGGATGGCTACACCTTC CASSAPLEGGPDGYTF
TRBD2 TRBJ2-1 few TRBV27 TGTGCCAGCAGTGTCTCTAGCGGGAGGGCCGATGAGCAGTTCTTC CASSVSSGRADEQFF
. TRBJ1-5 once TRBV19 TGTGCCAGTAGTATGCGGGTTCAGGTGGCTCAGCCCCAGCATTTT CASSMRVQVAQPQHF
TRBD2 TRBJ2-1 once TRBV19 TGTGCCAGTAGTAAGTTCCCCCCCACTAGCGGGACCTACAATGAGCAGTTCTTC CASSKFPPTSGTYNEQFF
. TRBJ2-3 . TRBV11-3 TGTGCCAGCAGCTTAAGCCTACCGGGATGGGGCACAGATACGCAGTATTTT CASSLSLPGWGTDTQYF
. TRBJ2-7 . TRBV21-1 TGTGCCAGCAGCAAGGCCCGACTAGACCACGAGCAGTACTTC CASSKARLDHEQYF
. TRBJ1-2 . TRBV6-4 TGTGCCAGCCTATTGGTGGGGCCGGCCTATGGCTACACCTTC CASLLVGPAYGYTF
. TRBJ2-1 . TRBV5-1 TGCGCCAGCAGCCTAGGGGGAGTGGTGAATGAGCAGTTCTTC CASSLGGVVNEQFF
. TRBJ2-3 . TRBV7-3 TGTGCCAGCAGCTTAACCCCCACTAGCACAGATACGCAGTATTTT CASSLTPTSTDTQYF
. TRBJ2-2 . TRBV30 TGTGCCTGGTCATGGGAGTGGACCGGGGAGCTGTTTTTT CAWSWEWTGELFF
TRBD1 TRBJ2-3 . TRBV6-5 TGTGCCAGCAGGGACAGGCGCACAGATACGCAGTATTTT CASRDRRTDTQYF
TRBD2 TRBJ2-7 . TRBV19 TGTGCCAGCGGACTAGCGGGACCCTACGAGCAGTACTTC CASGLAGPYEQYF
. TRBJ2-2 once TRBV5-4 TGTGCCAGCAGCTTAGGGGCAGCAGACTCGAACACCGGGGAGCTGTTTTTT CASSLGAADSNTGELFF
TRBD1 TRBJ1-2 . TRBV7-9 TGTGCCAGCAGCTTAGGGACAGGGGGAGACTCCTATGGCTACACCTTC CASSLGTGGDSYGYTF
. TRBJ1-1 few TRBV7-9 TGTGCCAGCAGCTTAGCCCGGACACACCTGGACACTGAAGCTTTCTTT CASSLARTHLDTEAFF
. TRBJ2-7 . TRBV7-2 TGTGCCAGCAGCCGGTCACCCCATATATCCTACGAGCAGTACTTC CASSRSPHISYEQYF
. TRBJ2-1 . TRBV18 TGTGCCAGCTCACCACAGGGGCTCAATGAGCAGTTCTTC CASSPQGLNEQFF
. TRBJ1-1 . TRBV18 TGTGCCAGCTCACCCGGGATCCGCTACTTAGCTGAAGCTTTCTTT CASSPGIRYLAEAFF
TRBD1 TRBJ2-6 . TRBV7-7 TGTGCTAGCTACGGACAGGGGGTGATCTCTGGGGCCAACGTCCTGACTTTC CASYGQGVISGANVLTF
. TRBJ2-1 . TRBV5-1 TGCGCCAGCAGCCCCAACTACGACAATGAGCAGTTCTTC CASSPNYDNEQFF
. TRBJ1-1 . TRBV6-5 TGTGCCAGCAGGGTACAGGAGAACACTGAAGCTTTCTTT CASRVQENTEAFF